The entry below describes one T cell receptor beta chain. At the DNA level, this CDR3 is encoded by other sequences in the same sample as well. Germline assignment: CDR1 SGHRS and CDR2 YFSETQ. V was clipped by 2 bases and J by 4 bases, with 9 bases between them. This CDR3 is built from 13 residues. These data come from a study of beta chain features in type 1 diabetes. The investigators reverse transcribed all of the isolated RNA, so they sequenced expressed TCRB transcripts. Assay: immunoSEQ multiplex PCR; the TCRdb copy retains only in-frame clones and omits some. The sample consists of around 500,000 clones, approximately 10% of them appearing once.

The chain combines TRBV5-1 with TRBJ1-2; the D gene is possibly TRBD1 (6 bases). The TCR comes from a young woman in good health. Sequenced sample: naive CD4+ T cells from blood. In nucleotides, the CDR3 is TGCGCCAGCAGCTTACAGGGATCCTATGGCTACACCTTC. Encoded protein: CASSLQGSYGYTF.